This T cell receptor beta chain derives from a study of radiation and T cells in renal cell carcinoma. Overall study results and limits: Top tumor clonotypes rose in blood 2 weeks post-radiation, then contracted.

Profiled with immunoSEQ multiplex PCR; TCRdb holds only in-frame clones, not every one. The data contain 65,000 or so clones, about 83% of them seen just once; the ten biggest clones take up about 6.3%. Germline CDR1 and CDR2: SGHDT and YYEEEE. V gave up 2 bases and J gave up 10 bases, with 10 bases separating them. CDR3 length: 12 amino acids. Worth noting for this clone: The antigen is unknown.

This sample's time point: blood 4 weeks post-SBRT, at nephrectomy. Treatment specified: 15 Gy SBRT to primary tumor, nephrectomy 4 weeks later. This material consisted of blood, taken from a patient whose treatment included radiotherapy and nephrectomy. The clonotype was recovered from a man in his sixties with renal cell carcinoma. V usage is TRBV5-6 and J usage is TRBJ2-1, with D hard to call. CDR3 loop: CASSFLGQEQFF. CDR3 in DNA: TGTGCCAGCAGCTTTTTAGGGCAGGAGCAGTTCTTC.